The next 27 T cell receptor beta chains were all read from a single sample in a study of cytomegalovirus exposure and HLA in healthy donors. Use of 60 Vbeta and 13 Jbeta primers characterized the PCR. Clones were sequenced by immunoSEQ multiplex PCR, and TCRdb holds only the in-frame ones, with some missing. Altogether about 160,000 clones are present, around 78% being singletons, with the ten largest covering 7%. The sequenced material came from PBMCs. All receptors derive from a woman between 40 and 55 years old in good health and CMV-seropositive.

The chain joins TRBV11-3 to TRBJ1-1, with D unclear. V was trimmed by 5 bases and J by 2 bases, leaving 15 bases between them. Germline values: CDR1 SGHNT, CDR2 YENEEA. The CDR3 has 15 residues. CDR3 DNA: TGTGCCAGCAGCCCTAGCGGCCACCTAAACACTGAAGCTTTCTTT. The encoded protein is CASSPSGHLNTEAFF.

The chain is built from TRBV25-1 and TRBJ2-1, with D possibly TRBD2 on 5 matching bases. V gave up 3 bases and J gave up 1 base, with 13 bases separating them. Germline CDR1 reads MGHDK; CDR2 reads SYGVNS. The CDR3 loop spans 16 amino acids. The chain's CDR3 is CASSDPSPVSYNEQFF. The DNA for the CDR3 is TGTGCCAGCAGTGACCCTAGCCCTGTGTCCTACAATGAGCAGTTCTTC.

A remark on this clone: Other nucleotide sequences in the sample specify the same CDR3. The rearrangement uses TRBV28 and TRBJ1-2; D not resolved. Germline loops: CDR1 MDHEN, CDR2 SYDVKM. The length of the CDR3 is 10 residues. Trimming took off 4 bases at V and 8 bases at J, with 5 bases between the two ends. CDR3 sequence: CASSSGGYTF. The CDR3, as DNA: TGTGCCAGCAGTTCCGGGGGCTACACCTTC.

This clone appeared a single time. The chain combines TRBV6-1 with TRBJ1-1; D unclear. Deletions cut 1 base from V and 1 base from J, with 7 bases between. The V gene's germline CDR1 is MNHNS and CDR2 SASEGT. There are 14 residues in the CDR3. CDR3 nucleotides: TGTGCCAGCAGTGAAGGGTGGAGGAACACTGAAGCTTTCTTT. This encodes CASSEGWRNTEAFF.

This chain joins TRBV6-5 and TRBJ2-1; 10 bases are a match to TRBD1. The germline gives CDR1 MNHEY, CDR2 SVGAGI. After removal of 7 bases from V and 7 bases from J, the junction contained 7 bases not matched to a gene. The CDR3 has 14 amino acids. Here the CDR3 reads CASKPGQGLNEQFF. The CDR3 nucleotides read TGTGCCAGCAAACCGGGACAGGGGCTTAATGAGCAGTTCTTC.

The chain joins TRBV29-1 to TRBJ1-3, with D unclear. With 6 bases removed from V and 2 bases from J, the gap between germline ends came to 5 bases. The CDR3 length is 11 residues. Looked up from germline, CDR1 is SQVTM and CDR2 is ANQGSEA. This CDR3 reads CSVAAGNTIYF. The DNA of the CDR3 is TGCAGCGTGGCCGCTGGAAACACCATATATTTT.

Comment on this clone: Different DNA sequences within this sample yield the same CDR3. The V call is TRBV18, the J call TRBJ2-3, with 8 bases that match TRBD2. The CDR3 spans 15 residues. CDR1 KGHSH and CDR2 LQKENI come from the germline V gene. Germline trimming cut 3 bases from V and 1 base from J; bases unmatched to any gene: 3. CDR3 sequence: CASSPSGGGTDTQYF. The DNA of the CDR3 is TGTGCCAGCTCACCCAGCGGGGGTGGCACAGATACGCAGTATTTT.

Note on this clone: This specimen includes other DNA sequences encoding the same CDR3. The gene calls are TRBV7-2 and TRBJ1-2; the D gene is possibly TRBD1 (5 bases). V was pared by 2 bases and J by 4 bases, with 5 bases between. The CDR3 runs to 12 residues. CDR1 is SGHTA and CDR2 is FQGNSA in the germline V gene. CDR3 DNA sequence: TGTGCCAGCAGCTTAACAGGCTATGGCTACACCTTC. Protein: CASSLTGYGYTF.

The chain carries TRBV4-2 and TRBJ2-1; D is possibly TRBD1 (6 bases). Trimming took 4 bases from V and 4 from J, leaving 11 bases between them. Germline CDR1 and CDR2: LGHNA and YNFKEQ. This CDR3 region has 14 residues. CDR3 nucleotide sequence: TGTGCCAGCAGCCTTCAGGGGCCATACAATGAGCAGTTCTTC. Its translation is CASSLQGPYNEQFF.

This chain uses TRBV5-1 with TRBJ1-1, with 7 bases matching TRBD1. Germline lookup yields CDR1 SGHRS and CDR2 YFSETQ. The junction had 8 bases not matched to a gene; V was cut back by 0 bases and J by 0 bases. The CDR3 loop spans 17 amino acids. CDR3 DNA sequence: TGCGCCAGCAGCTTGGGCAGGGGGAACTCCATGAACACTGAAGCTTTCTTT. The encoded protein is CASSLGRGNSMNTEAFF.

This clone came up once. The chain couples TRBV5-1 to TRBJ1-2, with a tentative D call TRBD1 (5 bases). Germline CDR1 SGHRS, CDR2 YFSETQ. V lost 2 bases and J lost 1, with 6 bases in between. This CDR3 is 13 amino acids long. The CDR3 nucleotides are TGCGCCAGCAGCTTAGGGGTTAACTATGGCTACACCTTC. Amino acid sequence: CASSLGVNYGYTF.

This clone showed up just a few times. V usage is TRBV7-8 and J usage is TRBJ2-1; a possible D gene is TRBD1 (6 bases). Trimming removed 3 bases from V and 2 bases from J, with 11 bases in between. The CDR3 sequence is 15 residues long. Germline V gene sequence: CDR1 SGHVS, CDR2 FQNEAQ. The chain's CDR3 is CASSFRTAPYNEQFF. The CDR3 DNA reads as TGTGCCAGCAGCTTCCGGACAGCCCCCTACAATGAGCAGTTCTTC.

The rearrangement joins TRBV30 to TRBJ1-5; D is perhaps TRBD1 (5 bases). The CDR3 runs 13 residues. In germline, CDR1 is GTSNPN, CDR2 SVGIG (reference sequence). Trimming removed 2 bases from V and 6 bases from J, with 11 bases in between. The CDR3 loop is CAWSPGPGQPQHF. The DNA of the CDR3 is TGTGCCTGGAGTCCAGGGCCGGGTCAGCCCCAGCATTTT.

This clone was observed a single time. The chain is built from TRBV2 and TRBJ1-5; no clear D. Germline assignment: CDR1 SNHLY and CDR2 FYNNEI. Trimming cost V 4 bases and J 5 bases, with 9 bases left between them. This CDR3 comprises 13 residues. The CDR3 loop is CASSVESDQPQHF. In DNA form, the CDR3 reads TGTGCCAGCAGTGTAGAATCCGATCAGCCCCAGCATTTT.

V is TRBV7-9 and J is TRBJ2-3, with 9 bases matching TRBD2. The CDR3 contains 16 residues. Germline V CDR1 and CDR2: SEHNR, FQNEAQ (reference sequence). Germline trimming cut 0 bases from V and 2 bases from J; bases unmatched to any gene: 3. The CDR3 spells CASSLASGGITDTQYF. The CDR3 bases are TGTGCCAGCAGCTTAGCTAGCGGGGGTATCACAGATACGCAGTATTTT.

The V call is TRBV6-6, the J call TRBJ1-6, with 9 bases lining up with TRBD1. V lost 3 bases and J lost 10; bases outside the gene matches: 10. This CDR3 is built from 16 residues. Germline V gene data show CDR1 as MNHNY and CDR2 as SVGAGI (reference sequence). In DNA form, the CDR3 reads TGTGCCAGCAGTTATGCGTCGACAGGGGGAAACTCACCCCTCCACTTT. It codes for CASSYASTGGNSPLHF.

This clone was recorded a few times. This chain uses TRBV18 with TRBJ2-5; D uncertain. CDR1 and CDR2 (germline): KGHSH, LQKENI. Trimming cost V 1 base and J 1 base, with 13 bases left between them. The CDR3 runs 16 residues. CDR3: CASSPRPRGGQETQYF. The CDR3 bases are TGTGCCAGCTCACCACGGCCGAGAGGTGGCCAAGAGACCCAGTACTTC.

The CDR3 loop is CAWKFRGPFELKQYF. The CDR3 DNA is TGTGCCTGGAAGTTCAGGGGCCCTTTTGAGCTCAAGCAGTACTTC. The rearrangement links TRBV30 to TRBJ2-7; possibly TRBD1 for D (6 bases). Germline V lookup: CDR1 GTSNPN, CDR2 SVGIG (reference sequence). V was shortened by 4 bases and J by 8 bases, with 24 bases between the two germline ends. The CDR3 runs 15 residues.

Here the CDR3 reads CASSLPGLAGRGEQFF. As DNA, the CDR3 is TGTGCCAGCTCACTTCCCGGACTCGCGGGTCGGGGTGAGCAGTTCTTC. This chain uses TRBV18 with TRBJ2-1, with D perhaps matching TRBD2 (5 bases). The length of the CDR3 is 16 residues. CDR1 is KGHSH and CDR2 is LQKENI in the germline V gene. Trimming cost V 4 bases and J 9 bases, with 22 bases left between them.

The chain employs TRBV11-3 and TRBJ1-1; D gene unclear. From germline, CDR1 is SGHNT and CDR2 YENEEA. The CDR3 length is 13 residues. The V gene lost 1 base and the J gene lost 3 bases, with 6 bases spanning the gap. In DNA, the CDR3 is TGTGCCAGCAGCTTAGTGGCGGACACTGAAGCTTTCTTT. Amino acids: CASSLVADTEAFF.

This rearrangement joins TRBV28 to TRBJ2-2, with 10 bases lining up with TRBD1. The CDR3 is 18 amino acids. J was trimmed by 4 bases and V by 4 bases; bases with no gene match: 12. From germline, CDR1 is MDHEN and CDR2 SYDVKM. CDR3 nucleotides: TGTGCCAGCAGTTCAGGGACAGGGGCCCTATCGGGCACCGGGGAGCTGTTTTTT. This translates into CASSSGTGALSGTGELFF.

This chain links TRBV18 with TRBJ2-5; 8 nucleotides align to TRBD2. The J segment lost 1 base and the V segment lost 3 bases, leaving 7 bases of the junction unmatched. Germline CDR1 and CDR2: KGHSH and LQKENI. This CDR3 has 16 amino acids. The CDR3, as DNA: TGTGCCAGCTCACCCAATCAAGCGGGGGTCCAAGAGACCCAGTACTTC. Amino acids: CASSPNQAGVQETQYF.

This chain connects TRBV7-2 to TRBJ1-3; 11 bases match TRBD1. Trimming removed 0 bases from V and 3 bases from J; junction bases left unmatched: 10. The CDR3 runs to 19 residues. Germline V lookup: CDR1 SGHTA, CDR2 FQGNSA. CDR3 protein: CASSLAPTRTGGGGNTIYF. For the CDR3, the DNA is TGTGCCAGCAGCTTAGCGCCAACCAGGACAGGGGGCGGTGGAAACACCATATATTTT.

This clone was seen a handful of times. The V and J genes are TRBV5-6 and TRBJ2-7; 7 bases are a match to TRBD1. With V trimmed by 4 bases and J by 5 bases, 12 bases remained unmatched. The V gene's germline CDR1 is SGHDT and CDR2 YYEEEE. This CDR3 has 15 amino acids. The CDR3 spells CASSRTDRETNEQYF. CDR3 nucleotide sequence: TGTGCCAGCAGCCGTACCGACAGGGAGACGAACGAGCAGTACTTC.

J is TRBJ2-2 and V is TRBV5-1; TRBD2 matches 9 bases. The V segment lost 2 bases and the J segment 4 bases; nucleotides outside the gene matches: 6. This CDR3 comprises 16 residues. CDR1 SGHRS and CDR2 YFSETQ come from the germline V gene. CDR3 DNA: TGCGCCAGCAGCTTAGTAGCGGGGGTGCCCACCGGGGAGCTGTTTTTT. It translates to CASSLVAGVPTGELFF. The variable domain in full, completed from reference TRBV5-1 and TRBJ2-2, reads KAGVTQTPRYLIKTRGQQVTLSCSPISGHRSVSWYQQTPGQGLQFLFEYFSETQRNKGNFPGRFSGRQFSNSRSEMNVSTLELGDSALYLCASSLVAGVPTGELFFGEGSRLTVL.

The CDR3 protein is CASSTTGRTEAFF. DNA of the CDR3: TGTGCCAGCAGCACGACAGGGAGGACTGAAGCTTTCTTT. J is TRBJ1-1 and V is TRBV7-2; 7 bases agree with TRBD1. V shed 5 bases and J 5 bases; nucleotides not matched to a gene: 5. The CDR3 runs to 13 residues. The germline CDR1 and CDR2 sequences are SGHTA and FQGNSA.

The rearrangement links TRBV7-3 to TRBJ2-3; D is possibly TRBD2 (7 bases). This CDR3 has 17 amino acids. Germline lookup yields CDR1 SGHTA and CDR2 FQGTGA. Trimming took off 4 bases at V and 6 bases at J, with 23 bases between the two ends. CDR3 protein: CASSSSHGGPGVDTQYF. The CDR3 coding sequence is TGTGCCAGCAGCTCGAGCCACGGGGGGCCTGGTGTGGATACGCAGTATTTT.